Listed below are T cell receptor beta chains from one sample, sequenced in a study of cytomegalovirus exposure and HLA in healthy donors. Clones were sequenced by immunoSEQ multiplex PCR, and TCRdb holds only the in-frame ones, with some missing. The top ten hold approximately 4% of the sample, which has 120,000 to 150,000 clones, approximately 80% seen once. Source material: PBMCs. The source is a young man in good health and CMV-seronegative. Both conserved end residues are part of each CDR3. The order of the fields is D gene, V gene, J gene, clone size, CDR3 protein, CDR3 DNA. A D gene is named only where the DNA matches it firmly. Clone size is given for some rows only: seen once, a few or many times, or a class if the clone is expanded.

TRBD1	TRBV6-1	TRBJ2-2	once	CASSESGGYTGELFF	TGTGCCAGCAGTGAATCAGGGGGCTACACCGGGGAGCTGTTTTTT
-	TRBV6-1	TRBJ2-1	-	CASSEGYTRAYNEQFF	TGTGCCAGCAGTGAAGGGTACACCAGGGCCTACAATGAGCAGTTCTTC
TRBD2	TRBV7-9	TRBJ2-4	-	CASSFAGGDHIQYF	TGTGCCAGCAGCTTTGCTGGGGGGGATCACATTCAGTACTTC
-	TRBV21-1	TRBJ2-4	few	CASSKTGNIQYF	TGTGCCAGCAGCAAGACAGGGAACATTCAGTACTTC
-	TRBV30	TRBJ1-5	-	CASGQSNQPQHF	TGTGCCTCTGGACAGAGCAATCAGCCCCAGCATTTT
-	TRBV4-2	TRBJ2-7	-	CASSQDLSVEQYF	TGTGCCAGCAGCCAAGATTTGTCGGTCGAGCAGTACTTC
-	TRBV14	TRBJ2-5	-	CASSQELGSSQETQYF	TGTGCCAGCAGCCAAGAGTTGGGCAGCAGTCAAGAGACCCAGTACTTC
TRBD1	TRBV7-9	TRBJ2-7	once	CASSLAGQGGQYF	TGTGCCAGCAGCTTAGCGGGACAGGGAGGGCAGTACTTC
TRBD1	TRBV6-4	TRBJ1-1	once	CASSDSHRGNTEAFF	TGTGCCAGCAGTGACTCGCACAGGGGGAACACTGAAGCTTTCTTT
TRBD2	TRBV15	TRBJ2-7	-	CATSRETSGSYAQYF	TGTGCCACCAGCAGGGAGACTAGCGGGAGCTACGCGCAGTACTTC
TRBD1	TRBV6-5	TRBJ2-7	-	CASSYSPRDRGYEQYF	TGTGCCAGCAGTTACTCGCCCCGAGACAGGGGCTACGAGCAGTACTTC
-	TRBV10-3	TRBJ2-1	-	CAISEGGEQFF	TGTGCCATCAGTGAGGGAGGAGAGCAGTTCTTC
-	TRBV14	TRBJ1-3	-	CASSQGGQTISGNTIYF	TGTGCCAGCAGCCAAGGGGGGCAGACCATCTCTGGAAACACCATATATTTT
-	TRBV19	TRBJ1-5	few	CASSIPGGGQPQHF	TGTGCCAGTAGTATACCGGGGGGCGGACAGCCCCAGCATTTT
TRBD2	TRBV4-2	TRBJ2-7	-	CASSQDSASGSYEQYF	TGTGCCAGCAGCCAAGATTCGGCTAGCGGGAGCTACGAGCAGTACTTC
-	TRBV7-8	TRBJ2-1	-	CASSRELIQPNEQFF	TGTGCCAGCAGCAGAGAGTTGATCCAACCTAATGAGCAGTTCTTC
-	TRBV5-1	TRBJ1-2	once	CASGKGGGAERPIYGYTF	TGCGCCAGCGGCAAAGGAGGGGGGGCTGAGAGACCCATCTATGGCTACACCTTC
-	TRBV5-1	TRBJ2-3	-	CASSSGTPSPTDTQYF	TGCGCCAGCAGCTCCGGGACACCCTCCCCAACAGATACGCAGTATTTT
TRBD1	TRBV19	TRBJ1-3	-	CASTISGQSGNTIYF	TGTGCCAGTACCATCTCGGGACAGTCTGGAAACACCATATATTTT
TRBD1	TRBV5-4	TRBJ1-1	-	CASSFGTGDTEAFF	TGTGCCAGCAGTTTCGGGACAGGGGACACTGAAGCTTTCTTT
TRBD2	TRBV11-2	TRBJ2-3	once	CASSLASGGTSTDTQYF	TGTGCCAGCAGCTTAGCTAGCGGGGGTACTAGCACAGATACGCAGTATTTT
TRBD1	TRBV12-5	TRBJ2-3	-	CASGSAQSSRGSDTQYF	TGTGCTAGTGGCTCAGCACAGTCCTCCAGGGGGTCAGATACGCAGTATTTT
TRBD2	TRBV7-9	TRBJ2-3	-	CASSARLAGATDTQYF	TGTGCCAGCAGCGCTCGACTAGCGGGAGCCACAGATACGCAGTATTTT
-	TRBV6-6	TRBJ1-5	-	CASRSDTHSNQPQHF	TGTGCCAGCAGGAGTGACACACATAGCAATCAGCCCCAGCATTTT
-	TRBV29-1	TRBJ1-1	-	CSTSGPLMNTEAFF	TGCAGCACCTCAGGTCCACTCATGAACACTGAAGCTTTCTTT